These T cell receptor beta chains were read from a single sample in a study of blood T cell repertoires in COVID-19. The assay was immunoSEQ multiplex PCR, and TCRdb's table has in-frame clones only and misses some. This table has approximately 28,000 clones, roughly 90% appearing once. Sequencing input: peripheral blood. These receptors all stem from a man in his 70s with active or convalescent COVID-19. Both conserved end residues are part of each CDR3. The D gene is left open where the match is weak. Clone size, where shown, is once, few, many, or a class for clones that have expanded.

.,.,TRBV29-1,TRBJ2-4,TGCAGCGTTGAGGAGGGGTCGAGCAAAAACATTCAGTACTTC,CSVEEGSSKNIQYF
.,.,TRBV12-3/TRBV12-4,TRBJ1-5,TGTGCCAGCAGTTTAGCGGGGAGAGAGCCCCAGCATTTT,CASSLAGREPQHF
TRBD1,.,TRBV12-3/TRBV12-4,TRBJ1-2,TGTGCCAGCAGTTTGGGGACAGGGACCGGCTACACCTTC,CASSLGTGTGYTF
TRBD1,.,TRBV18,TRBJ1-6,TGTGCCAGCTCACCGCCCGGGACAGGGATCTCACCCCTCCACTTT,CASSPPGTGISPLHF
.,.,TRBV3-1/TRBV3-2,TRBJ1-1,TGTGCCAGCAGCGCGAGAGGGTCGATGAACACTGAAGCTTTCTTT,CASSARGSMNTEAFF
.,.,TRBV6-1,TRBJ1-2,TGTGCCAGCAGTGAATCTCGACAGGTTATCTATGGCTACACCTTC,CASSESRQVIYGYTF
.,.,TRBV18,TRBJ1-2,TGTGCCAGCTCCCTGCAGGGATATGGCTACACCTTC,CASSLQGYGYTF
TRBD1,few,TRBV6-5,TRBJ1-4,TGTGCCAGCAGCTCACAGGGGCAGTGGGGTGAAAAACTGTTTTTT,CASSSQGQWGEKLFF
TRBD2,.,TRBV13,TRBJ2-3,TGTGCCAGCAGCACGCTAGCGGGGGACCCAGATACGCAGTATTTT,CASSTLAGDPDTQYF
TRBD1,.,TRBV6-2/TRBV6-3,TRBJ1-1,TGTGCCAGCAGTGCTCACCCCGGGACAGGGGACACTGAAGCTTTCTTT,CASSAHPGTGDTEAFF
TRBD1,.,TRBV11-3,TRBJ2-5,TGTGCCAGCAGCTCGCGACAGGGTGCAAGGGAGACCCAGTACTTC,CASSSRQGARETQYF
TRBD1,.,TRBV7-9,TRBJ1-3,TGTGCCAGCAGCGCACAGGGGGGAAACACCATATATTTT,CASSAQGGNTIYF
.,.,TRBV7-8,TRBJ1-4,TGTGCCAGCAGCTTAGCCATCGCTAATAGGGGGTGGCTGTTTTTT,CASSLAIANRGWLFF
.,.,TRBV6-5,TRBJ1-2,TGTGCCAGCAGTTACCGGGGGACCGGTGACTATGGCTACACCTTC,CASSYRGTGDYGYTF
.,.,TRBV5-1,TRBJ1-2,TGCGCCAGCAGCTTGGGTCCCCAAAACAGGGTAATCGGCTACACCTTC,CASSLGPQNRVIGYTF